The sequence of this TCR beta chain was determined in a study of cytomegalovirus exposure and HLA in healthy donors. The ends were cut back, 4 bases at V and 8 bases at J, with 17 bases in the middle. CDR3 size: 15 residues. In germline, CDR1 is LGHNA, CDR2 YSLEER. With 60 Vbeta and 13 Jbeta primers, the PCR was carried out. TCRdb's table, derived via immunoSEQ multiplex PCR, lists solely in-frame clones and lacks some. This sample has tens of thousands of clones, with roughly 80% found just once. This clone has a handful of counts. Sequencing used PBMCs. J is TRBJ1-4 and V is TRBV4-3, with unresolved D. The origin of this receptor is a man younger than 45 in good health and CMV-seronegative. In nucleotides, the CDR3 is TGCGCCAGCAGCCCCCTGGGCCGCGAAGTAGAAAAACTGTTTTTT. Protein product: CASSPLGREVEKLFF.